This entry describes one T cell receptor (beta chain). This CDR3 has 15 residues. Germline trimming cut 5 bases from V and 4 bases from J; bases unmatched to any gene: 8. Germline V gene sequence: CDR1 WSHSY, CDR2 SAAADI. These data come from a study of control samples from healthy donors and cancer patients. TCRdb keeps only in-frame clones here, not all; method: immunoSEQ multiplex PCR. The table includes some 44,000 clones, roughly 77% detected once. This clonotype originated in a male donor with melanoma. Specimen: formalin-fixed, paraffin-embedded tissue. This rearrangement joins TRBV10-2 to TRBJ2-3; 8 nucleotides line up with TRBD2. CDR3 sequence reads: CASSIAGFDADTQYF. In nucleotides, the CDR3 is TGCGCCAGCAGTATAGCGGGATTCGATGCAGATACGCAGTATTTT.